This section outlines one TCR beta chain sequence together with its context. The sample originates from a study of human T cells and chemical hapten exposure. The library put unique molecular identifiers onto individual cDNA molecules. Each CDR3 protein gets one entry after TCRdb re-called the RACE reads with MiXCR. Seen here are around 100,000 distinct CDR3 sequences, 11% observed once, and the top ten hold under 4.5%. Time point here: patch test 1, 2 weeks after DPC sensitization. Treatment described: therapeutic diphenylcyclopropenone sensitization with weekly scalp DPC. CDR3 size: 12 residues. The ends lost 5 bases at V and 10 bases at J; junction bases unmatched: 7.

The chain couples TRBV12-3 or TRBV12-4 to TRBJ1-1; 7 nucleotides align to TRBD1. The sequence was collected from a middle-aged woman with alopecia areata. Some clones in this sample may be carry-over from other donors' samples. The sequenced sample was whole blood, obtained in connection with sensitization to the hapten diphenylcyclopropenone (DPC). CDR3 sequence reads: CASSPRTGPAFF. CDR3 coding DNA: TGTGCCAGCAGTCCACGGACAGGACCAGCTTTCTTT.